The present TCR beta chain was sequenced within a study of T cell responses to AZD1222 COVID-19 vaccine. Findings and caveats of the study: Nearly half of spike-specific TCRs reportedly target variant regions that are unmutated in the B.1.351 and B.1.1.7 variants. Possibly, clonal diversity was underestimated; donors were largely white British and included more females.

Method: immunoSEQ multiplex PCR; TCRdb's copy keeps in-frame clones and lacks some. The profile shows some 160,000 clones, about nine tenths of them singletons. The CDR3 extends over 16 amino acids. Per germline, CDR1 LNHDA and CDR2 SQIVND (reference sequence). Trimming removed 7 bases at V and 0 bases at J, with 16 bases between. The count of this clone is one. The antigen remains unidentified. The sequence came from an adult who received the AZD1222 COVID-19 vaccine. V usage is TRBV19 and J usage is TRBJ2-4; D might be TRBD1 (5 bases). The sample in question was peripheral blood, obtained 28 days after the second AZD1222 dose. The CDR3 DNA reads TGTGCCAGTATGGACGGACAACCCTTAGCCAAAAACATTCAGTACTTC. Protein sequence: CASMDGQPLAKNIQYF.